The 3 T cell receptor beta chains listed next were all sequenced from one sample in a study of T cell clones after liver transplantation. The assay was immunoSEQ multiplex PCR, and TCRdb's table has in-frame clones only and misses some. The data hold some 57,000 clones, with 60% to 80% observed a single time. This material consisted of CD4+ T cells from blood, taken at the 22-month timepoint. These receptors were taken from a human patient who received a liver transplant. Some T cells may possibly be graft donor cells.

The chain carries TRBV25-1 and TRBJ2-7, with D perhaps matching TRBD1 (6 bases). Germline V gives CDR1 MGHDK, CDR2 SYGVNS. The CDR3 extends over 12 amino acids. V shed 8 bases and J shed 0 bases, with 8 bases lying between them. The CDR3 DNA sequence: TGTGCCAGCCAGGGGAGCTCCTACGAGCAGTACTTC. This gives the protein CASQGSSYEQYF.

This clone has only a few counts. V usage is TRBV27 and J usage is TRBJ1-1; 7 bases match TRBD1. Germline V gene lookup returns CDR1 MNHEY and CDR2 SMNVEV (reference sequence). V lost 6 bases and J lost 2; bases outside the gene matches: 6. The CDR3 has 14 amino acids. DNA of the CDR3: TGTGCCAGCAGCCCGGGACAGATAAACACTGAAGCTTTCTTT. Its protein is CASSPGQINTEAFF.

A few counts support this clone. V usage is TRBV7-9 and J usage is TRBJ1-6; perhaps TRBD1 as D (6 bases). The CDR3 is 15 amino acids. Trimming removed 0 bases at V and 11 bases at J, with 14 bases between. Looked up from germline, CDR1 is SEHNR and CDR2 is FQNEAQ (reference sequence). The DNA for the CDR3 is TGTGCCAGCAGCTTAGCCGGGGGCGCGGACGCACCCCTCCACTTT. This gives the protein CASSLAGGADAPLHF.